These T cell receptor beta chains were read from a single sample in a study of blood T cell repertoires in COVID-19. Clones were sequenced by immunoSEQ multiplex PCR, and TCRdb holds only the in-frame ones, with some missing. The data show some 330,000 clones, roughly 87% seen once. The sequencing sample was made of PBMCs or T cells enriched from blood (not recorded which). The receptors originated from a woman in her forties or fifties who had recovered from COVID-19. Each CDR3 is given with its conserved first and last residue. D genes are given only for firm matches. Clone size is not always given. Where it is, it says once, few, many or a class for expanded clones.

TRBD1 TRBJ1-6 once TRBV27 TGTGCCAGCAGTCGTTCCGACGTGACAGGGGTTAGTTCACCCCTCCACTTT CASSRSDVTGVSSPLHF
NA TRBJ1-4 NA TRBV7-9 TGTGCCAGCAGCGGACGGACAGCAACTAATGAAAAACTGTTTTTT CASSGRTATNEKLFF
NA TRBJ1-6 few TRBV4-3 TGCGCCAGCAGCCAAAACAGGGTGGAGGAATCACCCCTCCACTTT CASSQNRVEESPLHF
TRBD1 TRBJ2-7 once TRBV10-3 TGTGCCATCAGTGGACAGGGTATCACCTACGAGCAGTACTTC CAISGQGITYEQYF
NA TRBJ1-1 once TRBV4-1 TGCGCCAGCAGCCAAGCCGCGTCCAGGGGAAGGACTGAAGCTTTCTTT CASSQAASRGRTEAFF
NA TRBJ2-2 NA TRBV5-1 TGCGCCAGCAGCCCCGGACAGTGGTCCCCCGGGGAGCTGTTTTTT CASSPGQWSPGELFF
TRBD1 TRBJ1-2 NA TRBV4-3 TGCGCCAGCAGCCAAGGGGGGGACAGGGGCGGCTACACCTTC CASSQGGDRGGYTF
TRBD1 TRBJ1-2 NA TRBV18 TGTGCCAGCTCACCAAGGGGACAGGGCTATGGCTACACCTTC CASSPRGQGYGYTF
TRBD2 TRBJ2-2 NA TRBV2 TGTGCCAGCGCTGGTGGGCTAGCGGGGGGCACCGGGGAGCTGTTTTTT CASAGGLAGGTGELFF
TRBD2 TRBJ2-5 NA TRBV19 TGTGCCAGTAGTGATACTAGCGGGGGGGCCTGGAGTGAGACCCAGTACTTC CASSDTSGGAWSETQYF
NA TRBJ2-5 NA TRBV20-1 TGCAGTGGAAGGGGTACGGAGACCCAGTACTTC CSGRGTETQYF
TRBD2 TRBJ2-2 NA TRBV19 TGTGCCAGTAAAAGTGGCGGGGGACTCACCGGGGAGCTGTTTTTT CASKSGGGLTGELFF
NA TRBJ1-1 NA TRBV5-8 TGTGCCAGCAGCTTAGACGGGGGTCGGATTGAAGCTTTCTTT CASSLDGGRIEAFF
NA TRBJ2-1 NA TRBV5-1 TGCGCCAGCAGCTTGCAGTCGGGTTCCTACAATGAGCAGTTCTTC CASSLQSGSYNEQFF
NA TRBJ2-7 NA TRBV28 TGTGCCAGCAGGACAGACAGCACCCGACTTTTC CASRTDSTRLF
TRBD1 TRBJ1-2 NA TRBV18 TGTGCCAGCTCACCGGGACAGGGGGCGCGTGATGGCTACACCTTC CASSPGQGARDGYTF
NA TRBJ1-2 once TRBV19 TGTGCCAGCACCTCCCAGGGGTTTTATGGCTACACCTTC CASTSQGFYGYTF
NA TRBJ1-3 NA TRBV7-8 TGTGCCAGCAGCTCCCTCCCCAGGGGCGTCAACACCATATATTTT CASSSLPRGVNTIYF